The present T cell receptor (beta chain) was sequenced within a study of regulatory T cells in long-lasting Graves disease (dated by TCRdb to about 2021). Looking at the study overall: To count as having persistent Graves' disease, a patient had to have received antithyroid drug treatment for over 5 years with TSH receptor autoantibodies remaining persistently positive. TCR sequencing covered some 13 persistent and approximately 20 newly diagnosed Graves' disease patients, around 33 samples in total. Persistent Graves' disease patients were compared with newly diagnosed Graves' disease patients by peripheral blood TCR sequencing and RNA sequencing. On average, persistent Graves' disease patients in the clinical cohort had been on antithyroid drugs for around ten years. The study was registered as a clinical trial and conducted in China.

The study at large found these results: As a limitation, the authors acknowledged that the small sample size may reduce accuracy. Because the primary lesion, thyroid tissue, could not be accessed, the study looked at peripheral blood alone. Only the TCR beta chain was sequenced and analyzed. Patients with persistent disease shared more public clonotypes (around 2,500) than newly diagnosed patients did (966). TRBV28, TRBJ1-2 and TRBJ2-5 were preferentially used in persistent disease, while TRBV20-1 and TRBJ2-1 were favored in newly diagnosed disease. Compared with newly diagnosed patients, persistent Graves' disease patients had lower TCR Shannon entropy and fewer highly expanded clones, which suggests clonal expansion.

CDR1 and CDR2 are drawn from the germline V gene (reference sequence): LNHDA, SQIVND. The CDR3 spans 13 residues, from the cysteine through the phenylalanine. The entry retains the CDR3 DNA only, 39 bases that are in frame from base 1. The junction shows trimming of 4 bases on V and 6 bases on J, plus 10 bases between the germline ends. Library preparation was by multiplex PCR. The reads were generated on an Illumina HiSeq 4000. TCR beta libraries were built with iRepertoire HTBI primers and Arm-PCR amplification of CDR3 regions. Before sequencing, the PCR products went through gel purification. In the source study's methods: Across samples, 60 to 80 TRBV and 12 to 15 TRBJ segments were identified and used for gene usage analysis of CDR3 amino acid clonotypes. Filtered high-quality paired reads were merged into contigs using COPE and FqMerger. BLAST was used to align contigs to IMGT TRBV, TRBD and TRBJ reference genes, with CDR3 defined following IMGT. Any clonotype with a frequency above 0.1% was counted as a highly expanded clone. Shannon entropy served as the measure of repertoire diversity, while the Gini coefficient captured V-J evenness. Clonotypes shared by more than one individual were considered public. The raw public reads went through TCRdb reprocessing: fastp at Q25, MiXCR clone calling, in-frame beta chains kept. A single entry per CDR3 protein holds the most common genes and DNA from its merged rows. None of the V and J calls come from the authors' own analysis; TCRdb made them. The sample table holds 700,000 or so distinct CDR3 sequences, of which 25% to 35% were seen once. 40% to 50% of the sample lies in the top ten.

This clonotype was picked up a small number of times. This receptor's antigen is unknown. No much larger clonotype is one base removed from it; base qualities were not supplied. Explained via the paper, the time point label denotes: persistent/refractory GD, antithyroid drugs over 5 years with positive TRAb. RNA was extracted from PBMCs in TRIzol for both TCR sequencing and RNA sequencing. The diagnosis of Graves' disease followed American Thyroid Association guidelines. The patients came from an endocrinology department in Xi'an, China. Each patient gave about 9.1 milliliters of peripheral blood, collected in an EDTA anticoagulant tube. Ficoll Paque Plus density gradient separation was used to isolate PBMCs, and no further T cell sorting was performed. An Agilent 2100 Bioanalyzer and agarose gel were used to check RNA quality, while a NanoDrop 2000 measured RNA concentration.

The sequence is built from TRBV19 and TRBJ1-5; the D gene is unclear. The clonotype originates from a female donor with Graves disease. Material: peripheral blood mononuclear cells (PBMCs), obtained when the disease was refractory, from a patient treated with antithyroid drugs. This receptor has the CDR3 CASSTQTSQPQHF. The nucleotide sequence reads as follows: TGTGCCAGTAGTACGCAGACTAGTCAGCCCCAGCATTTT. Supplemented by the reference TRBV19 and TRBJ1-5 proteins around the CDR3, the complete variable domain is DGGITQSPKYLFRKEGQNVTLSCEQNLNHDAMYWYRQDPGQGLRLIYYSQIVNDFQKGDIAEGYSVSREKKESFPLTVTSAQKNPTAFYLCASSTQTSQPQHFGDGTRLSIL.